The 31 T cell receptor beta chains below were found in one sample sequenced in a study of blood T cell repertoires in COVID-19. The protocol was immunoSEQ multiplex PCR, while the TCRdb copy is restricted to in-frame clones and leaves out a portion. The sample lists about 180,000 clones, around 86% occurring once. The specimen sequenced was peripheral blood. Receptor source: a woman aged 25 to 39 with active or convalescent COVID-19.

The chain links TRBV11-3 to TRBJ2-5; 9 bases are shared with TRBD1. The CDR3 loop spans 14 amino acids. The germline V gene has CDR1 SGHNT and CDR2 YENEEA. V shed 4 bases, J shed 8 bases, and the junction held 8 bases outside the gene matches. The CDR3 reads CASSSTGTGYTQYF. The CDR3 region has the DNA TGTGCCAGCAGCTCCACCGGGACAGGGTATACCCAGTACTTC.

The gene calls are TRBV27 and TRBJ2-1, with 9 bases lining up with TRBD2. The CDR3 spans 17 residues. Germline loops: CDR1 MNHEY, CDR2 SMNVEV (reference sequence). The V gene end was trimmed by 3 bases and the J gene end by 0 bases; junction bases not matched to a gene: 6. CDR3 nucleotides: TGTGCCAGCAGTTTGAGACTAGCGGAGAGCTCCTACAATGAGCAGTTCTTC. This sequence encodes CASSLRLAESSYNEQFF.

The gene calls are TRBV3-1 (or the pseudogene TRBV3-2) and TRBJ1-1; D gene ambiguous. V lost 0 bases, J lost 6 bases, and 5 bases lay in between. The CDR3 is 12 residues long. Germline CDR1 reads LGHDT; CDR2 reads YNNKEL (reference sequence). CDR3 in DNA: TGTGCCAGCAGCCAAGACCCCGCTGAAGCTTTCTTT. Its protein is CASSQDPAEAFF.

The V and J genes are TRBV13 and TRBJ2-3, with 10 bases fitting TRBD1. Germline CDR1 and CDR2: PRHDT and FYEKMQ (reference sequence). CDR3 length: 15 residues. The J segment lost 2 bases and the V segment lost 3 bases, leaving 2 bases of the junction unmatched. The CDR3 bases are TGTGCCAGCAGCTTCGGGACAGGGGACACAGATACGCAGTATTTT. This sequence encodes CASSFGTGDTDTQYF.

In its sample, this clone was seen a few times. V is TRBV2 and J is TRBJ1-5; TRBD1 agrees at 7 bases. Germline values: CDR1 SNHLY, CDR2 FYNNEI. The CDR3 is 15 residues long. Trimming removed 6 bases from V and 2 bases from J; junction bases left unmatched: 7. CDR3 sequence: CASRSRDSGNQPQHF. The CDR3 DNA sequence: TGTGCCAGCAGGAGTCGGGACAGTGGCAATCAGCCCCAGCATTTT.

The chain employs TRBV6-1 and TRBJ1-1, with no clear D. Trimming stripped 3 bases from V and 2 bases from J, with 10 bases between. Germline CDR1 MNHNS, CDR2 SASEGT. CDR3 length: 14 amino acids. CDR3 amino acids: CASSEIPGNTEAFF. CDR3 nucleotides: TGTGCCAGCAGTGAGATTCCTGGCAACACTGAAGCTTTCTTT.

The chain carries TRBV28 and TRBJ2-1; TRBD2 aligns across 8 bases. The V segment lost 5 bases and the J segment 5 bases; nucleotides outside the gene matches: 11. The germline V gene encodes CDR1 MDHEN and CDR2 SYDVKM. The CDR3 covers 16 residues. The CDR3 spells CASSETSGGLNNEQFF. In DNA, the CDR3 is TGTGCCAGCAGTGAAACCTCGGGGGGGCTGAACAATGAGCAGTTCTTC.

The gene calls are TRBV11-2 and TRBJ1-1; a weak D match, TRBD1 (5 bases). From germline, CDR1 is SGHAT and CDR2 FQNNGV. The CDR3 has 12 residues. V lost 1 base to trimming and J lost 10 bases, with 10 bases between them. This CDR3 is CASSLGARGAFF. In DNA, the CDR3 is TGTGCCAGCAGCTTAGGGGCAAGGGGAGCTTTCTTT.

The V and J genes are TRBV20-1 and TRBJ2-1, with a possible D match to TRBD2 (6 bases). V lost 6 bases and J lost 3, with 15 bases in between. Germline V gene sequence: CDR1 DFQATT, CDR2 SNEGSKA (reference sequence). The CDR3 length is 14 residues. The CDR3 DNA sequence: TGCAGTGCGAGTGCGCGGGACGACTACAATGAGCAGTTCTTC. Encoded protein: CSASARDDYNEQFF.

The J gene is TRBJ2-7, the V gene TRBV28, with TRBD2 matching 10 bases. Trimming took 6 bases from V and 5 from J; bases not matched to a gene: 13. Germline V gene lookup returns CDR1 MDHEN and CDR2 SYDVKM. This CDR3 spans 16 amino acids. The CDR3 sequence: CASSLPSSGSWNEQYF. CDR3 nucleotide sequence: TGTGCCAGCAGCCTACCGTCTAGCGGGAGTTGGAACGAGCAGTACTTC.

The chain combines TRBV12-5 with TRBJ2-7, with 7 nucleotides matching TRBD1. J was trimmed by 6 bases and V by 6 bases; bases with no gene match: 8. The germline CDR1 and CDR2 sequences are LGHNT and FRNRAP. The CDR3 totals 13 residues. The DNA for the CDR3 is TGTGCTAGTGGCCCGGACAGGCGGGCCGAGCAGTACTTC. As protein: CASGPDRRAEQYF.

The chain couples TRBV27 to TRBJ2-7, with 10 bases that match TRBD1. Germline assignment: CDR1 MNHEY and CDR2 SMNVEV (reference sequence). This CDR3 has 15 residues. The V and J ends lost 6 bases and 5 bases, in that order; junction bases with no gene match: 10. CDR3 sequence: CASRLTTGGINEQYF. CDR3 in DNA: TGTGCCAGCAGACTCACGACAGGGGGCATCAACGAGCAGTACTTC.

This sequence joins TRBV24-1 and TRBJ1-2; tentative D call: TRBD1 (5 bases). The length of the CDR3 is 12 residues. Germline values: CDR1 KGHDR, CDR2 SFDVKD. Deletions cut 4 bases from V and 4 bases from J, with 6 bases between. The DNA for the CDR3 is TGTGCCACCAGTGAGGGGGGCTATGGCTACACCTTC. Encoded protein: CATSEGGYGYTF.

The V gene is TRBV5-4, the J gene TRBJ2-1, with TRBD2 identical over 10 bases. Per the germline V gene, CDR1 is SGHNT and CDR2 is YYREEE (reference sequence). With 4 bases clipped from V and 7 bases from J, the junction kept 5 bases outside the gene matches. This CDR3 comprises 14 residues. The CDR3 nucleotides read TGTGCCAGCAGCCCGAGCGGGAGGGGTAATGAGCAGTTCTTC. It encodes CASSPSGRGNEQFF.

CDR3 protein: CASSPGGLAVGEQYF. The CDR3 DNA reads TGTGCCAGCTCACCAGGGGGCCTCGCAGTTGGAGAGCAGTACTTC. The rearrangement links TRBV18 to TRBJ2-7; TRBD1 might be the D (6 bases). Deletions cut 2 bases from V and 7 bases from J, with 18 bases between. The CDR3 is 15 residues long. Germline CDR1 and CDR2: KGHSH and LQKENI.

The chain is built from TRBV27 and TRBJ2-3; 7 bases line up with TRBD2. V lost 6 bases, J lost 12 bases, and 6 bases stayed unmatched. The germline gives CDR1 MNHEY, CDR2 SMNVEV (reference sequence). The CDR3 extends over 11 amino acids. The CDR3 sequence is CASRKGRGQYF. The CDR3 DNA reads as TGTGCCAGCAGGAAGGGGAGGGGCCAGTATTTT.

The chain employs TRBV5-6 and TRBJ2-2; 8 bases map to TRBD2. There are 15 residues in the CDR3. The germline gives CDR1 SGHDT, CDR2 YYEEEE. V lost 3 bases to trimming and J lost 5 bases; unmatched junction nucleotides: 6. DNA of the CDR3: TGTGCCAGCAGCTCTCAGCGGGAGTTGACCGGGGAGCTGTTTTTT. Translation: CASSSQRELTGELFF.

The chain joins TRBV28 to TRBJ1-6, with a tentative D call TRBD1 (5 bases). Germline CDR1 reads MDHEN; CDR2 reads SYDVKM. Between the trimmed V and J ends, which lost 5 bases and 8 bases, there was a span of 16 bases. The CDR3 sequence is 15 residues long. CDR3 DNA: TGTGCCAGCAGTGTACCCAAGGGGCGCGATTCACCCCTCCACTTT. This translates into CASSVPKGRDSPLHF.

J is TRBJ1-3 and V is TRBV30; no definite D call. Germline V gives CDR1 GTSNPN, CDR2 SVGIG (reference sequence). Trimming took 1 base from V and 4 from J, leaving 5 bases between them. The CDR3 is 12 amino acids. Written as DNA, the CDR3 is TGTGCCTGGAGTGGAACAGGAAACACCATATATTTT. Translation gives CAWSGTGNTIYF.

The chain joins TRBV30 to TRBJ1-1, with no clear D. The V end was cut by 3 bases, the J end by 5 bases, with 16 bases between. This CDR3 comprises 14 residues. Germline V CDR1 and CDR2: GTSNPN, SVGIG (reference sequence). The CDR3 nucleotides read TGTGCCTGGAGAGGCGAAGCGGTGTGGACTGAAGCTTTCTTT. This sequence encodes CAWRGEAVWTEAFF.

The chain couples TRBV7-9 to TRBJ2-3; 14 bases fit TRBD2. The CDR3 extends over 17 amino acids. V shed 5 bases, J shed 0 bases, and the junction held 4 bases outside the gene matches. CDR1 and CDR2 from the germline V gene are SEHNR and FQNEAQ (reference sequence). This chain's CDR3 is CASSPGLAGVSTDTQYF. For the CDR3, the DNA is TGTGCCAGCAGCCCGGGACTAGCGGGAGTAAGCACAGATACGCAGTATTTT. The full variable domain, its missing parts supplied by reference TRBV7-9 and TRBJ2-3, is DTGVSQNPRHKITKRGQNVTFRCDPISEHNRLYWYRQTLGQGPEFLTYFQNEAQLEKSRLLSDRFSAERPKGSFSTLEIQRTEQGDSAMYLCASSPGLAGVSTDTQYFGPGTRLTVL.

The CDR3 DNA reads as TGTGCCAGCAGCTTAGCGGGAGTCGTATACAATGAGCAGTTCTTC. Its protein product is CASSLAGVVYNEQFF. The chain carries TRBV7-9 and TRBJ2-1, with TRBD2 as a possible D gene (5 bases). CDR3 length: 15 residues. V lost 0 bases and J 4 bases, leaving 10 bases between the germline ends. Germline values: CDR1 SEHNR, CDR2 FQNEAQ (reference sequence). Drawing the rest from reference TRBV7-9 and TRBJ2-1, the complete variable domain is DTGVSQNPRHKITKRGQNVTFRCDPISEHNRLYWYRQTLGQGPEFLTYFQNEAQLEKSRLLSDRFSAERPKGSFSTLEIQRTEQGDSAMYLCASSLAGVVYNEQFFGPGTRLTVL.

The chain combines TRBV7-9 with TRBJ2-3; possible D gene TRBD1, 6 bases. V lost 0 bases to trimming and J lost 2 bases, with 18 bases between them. The CDR3 has 18 amino acids. From germline, CDR1 is SEHNR and CDR2 FQNEAQ (reference sequence). CDR3 residues: CASSLAGWGLGPTDTQYF. CDR3 DNA: TGTGCCAGCAGCTTAGCGGGGTGGGGGCTTGGGCCCACAGATACGCAGTATTTT.

The gene calls are TRBV3-1 (or the pseudogene TRBV3-2) and TRBJ2-7; D is unresolved. Germline CDR1 and CDR2: LGHDT and YNNKEL (reference sequence). V lost 1 base, J lost 5 bases, and 6 bases lay in between. The CDR3 is made up of 12 amino acids. The CDR3 sequence is CASSQGHHEQYF. The CDR3 region has the DNA TGTGCCAGCAGCCAAGGACACCACGAGCAGTACTTC.

The V gene is TRBV11-3, the J gene TRBJ2-5; 9 nucleotides agree with TRBD1. The CDR3 sequence is 15 residues long. With 3 bases clipped from V and 2 bases from J, the junction kept 4 bases outside the gene matches. The germline CDR1 and CDR2 sequences are SGHNT and YENEEA. CDR3 protein: CASSLRGQGQETQYF. The CDR3 DNA sequence: TGTGCCAGCAGCTTGCGGGGACAGGGACAAGAGACCCAGTACTTC. Supplemented by reference TRBV11-3 and TRBJ2-5, the full variable domain reads EAGVVQSPRYKIIEKKQPVAFWCNPISGHNTLYWYLQNLGQGPELLIRYENEEAVDDSQLPKDRFSAERLKGVDSTLKIQPAELGDSAVYLCASSLRGQGQETQYFGPGTRLLVL.

The chain links TRBV28 to TRBJ2-2; D is uncertain. Trimming cost V 2 bases and J 0 bases, with 7 bases left between them. The germline gives CDR1 MDHEN, CDR2 SYDVKM. The CDR3 consists of 15 residues. The CDR3 is CASSLIQTNTGELFF. CDR3 bases: TGTGCCAGCAGTTTAATACAGACGAACACCGGGGAGCTGTTTTTT. The whole variable domain, filled in from reference TRBV28 and TRBJ2-2, reads DVKVTQSSRYLVKRTGEKVFLECVQDMDHENMFWYRQDPGLGLRLIYFSYDVKMKEKGDIPEGYSVSREKKERFSLILESASTNQTSMYLCASSLIQTNTGELFFGEGSRLTVL.

V usage is TRBV24-1 and J usage is TRBJ2-2, with 7 nucleotides matching TRBD1. The CDR3 is 17 residues long. CDR1 and CDR2 (germline): KGHDR, SFDVKD. V trimming: 1 base; J trimming: 0 bases; junction bases outside the gene matches: 4. The CDR3 DNA is TGTGCCACCAGTGATTTTCGACAGGGCACGAACACCGGGGAGCTGTTTTTT. Its protein product is CATSDFRQGTNTGELFF.

This rearrangement joins TRBV2 to TRBJ2-1; TRBD1 might be the D (7 bases). The CDR3 is 15 amino acids. V lost 8 bases and J 0 bases, leaving 14 bases between the germline ends. Germline CDR1 and CDR2: SNHLY and FYNNEI. This CDR3 reads CASWAGGSSYNEQFF. CDR3 bases: TGTGCCAGCTGGGCAGGGGGGAGCTCCTACAATGAGCAGTTCTTC.

The chain uses TRBV30 and TRBJ2-1; 7 nucleotides match TRBD2. CDR1 is GTSNPN, CDR2 SVGIG, per germline (reference sequence). The CDR3 has 17 residues. The junction had 13 bases not matched to a gene; V was cut back by 0 bases and J by 5 bases. The CDR3 region has the DNA TGTGCCTGGAGTGTACCGTGGATCACAGCGGGGAACAATGAGCAGTTCTTC. Its translation: CAWSVPWITAGNNEQFF.

The gene calls are TRBV13 and TRBJ2-7, with 9 bases aligning to TRBD2. Trimming removed 3 bases from V and 4 bases from J; junction bases left unmatched: 4. There are 14 residues in the CDR3. Germline lookup yields CDR1 PRHDT and CDR2 FYEKMQ (reference sequence). CDR3 protein: CASSFGTSRYEQYF. The CDR3 DNA sequence: TGTGCCAGCAGCTTTGGGACTAGCAGATACGAGCAGTACTTC. The full variable domain, rest sourced from reference TRBV13 and TRBJ2-7, is AAGVIQSPRHLIKEKRETATLKCYPIPRHDTVYWYQQGPGQDPQFLISFYEKMQSDKGSIPDRFSAQQFSDYHSELNMSSLELGDSALYFCASSFGTSRYEQYFGPGTRLTVT.

The chain's CDR3 is CASRGRTGGSEQYF. The CDR3 DNA reads as TGTGCCAGCAGAGGGAGGACAGGGGGGAGCGAGCAGTACTTC. V usage is TRBV28 and J usage is TRBJ2-7, with TRBD1 identical over 10 bases. The CDR3 extends over 14 amino acids. V was pared by 6 bases and J by 6 bases, with 8 bases of the junction left unmatched. From germline, CDR1 is MDHEN and CDR2 SYDVKM.